The 10 T cell receptor beta chains below all came from one sample that was sequenced in a study of blood T cell repertoires in COVID-19. Using immunoSEQ multiplex PCR, the repertoire was profiled, and TCRdb retains in-frame clones only, with some absent. The sample lists about 24,000 clones; around 90% were seen once. Sequencing was done on a sample of peripheral blood. The receptors were gathered from a man aged 70 or older with COVID-19, enrolled during active disease.

The CDR3 is CASSPKTDRAYEQYF. CDR3 DNA: TGTGCCAGCAGCCCCAAAACGGACAGGGCCTACGAGCAGTACTTC. V gene TRBV7-8 combines with J gene TRBJ2-7; 8 nucleotides match TRBD1. Germline CDR1 and CDR2: SGHVS and FQNEAQ. The V and J ends lost 5 bases and 2 bases, in that order; junction bases with no gene match: 8. This CDR3 has 15 residues.

This chain uses TRBV2 with TRBJ1-4, with 9 bases lining up with TRBD1. There are 17 residues in the CDR3. Germline trimming cut 4 bases from V and 5 bases from J; bases unmatched to any gene: 11. Germline CDR1 SNHLY, CDR2 FYNNEI. As DNA, the CDR3 is TGTGCCAGCAGTGGACCCACGGACAGGGGCAGGAATGAAAAACTGTTTTTT. This translates into CASSGPTDRGRNEKLFF. Drawing the rest from reference TRBV2 and TRBJ1-4, the complete variable domain is EPEVTQTPSHQVTQMGQEVILRCVPISNHLYFYWYRQILGQKVEFLVSFYNNEISEKSEIFDDQFSVERPDGSNFTLKIRSTKLEDSAMYFCASSGPTDRGRNEKLFFGSGTQLSVL.

This rearrangement joins TRBV5-1 to TRBJ2-7, with a weak D call TRBD2 (5 bases). The V end was cut by 4 bases, the J end by 2 bases, with 13 bases between. This CDR3 is built from 14 residues. In germline, CDR1 is SGHRS, CDR2 YFSETQ. This CDR3 reads CASSREGSTYEQYF. The DNA of the CDR3 is TGCGCCAGCAGCCGTGAAGGGAGTACCTACGAGCAGTACTTC.

V and J are TRBV5-4 and TRBJ2-2; 9 bases line up with TRBD1. The V segment lost 1 base and the J segment 1 base; nucleotides outside the gene matches: 2. The CDR3 spans 16 residues. Germline V gives CDR1 SGHNT, CDR2 YYREEE (reference sequence). CDR3 nucleotide sequence: TGTGCCAGCAGCTTGACAGGGGGCCTGAACACCGGGGAGCTGTTTTTT. Encoded protein: CASSLTGGLNTGELFF.

This clone was counted once. The chain couples TRBV5-1 to TRBJ1-1; D uncertain. V was clipped by 1 base and J by 1 base, with 8 bases between them. The germline gives CDR1 SGHRS, CDR2 YFSETQ. CDR3 size: 14 residues. The CDR3 nucleotides are TGCGCCAGCAGCTTGTTAGAGAGGAACACTGAAGCTTTCTTT. Its translation is CASSLLERNTEAFF.

The J gene is TRBJ2-2, the V gene TRBV5-6; 13 bases are a match to TRBD2. Trimming took 0 bases from V and 4 from J; bases not matched to a gene: 0. The CDR3 extends over 16 amino acids. Per the germline V gene, CDR1 is SGHDT and CDR2 is YYEEEE. The CDR3 DNA reads TGTGCCAGCAGCTTGGGGACTAGCGGGAGCACCGGGGAGCTGTTTTTT. Translated: CASSLGTSGSTGELFF.

The gene calls are TRBV19 and TRBJ2-1; D is perhaps TRBD2 (6 bases). The CDR3 has 15 residues. Germline loops: CDR1 LNHDA, CDR2 SQIVND (reference sequence). V lost 3 bases to trimming and J lost 3 bases, with 12 bases between them. The CDR3 here is CASSIGGVRYNEQFF. The CDR3 bases are TGTGCCAGTAGTATCGGGGGAGTGCGCTACAATGAGCAGTTCTTC.

The genes are TRBV7-9 and TRBJ2-2; perhaps TRBD1 as D (6 bases). V dropped 5 bases and J dropped 5 bases, with 12 bases sitting between them. The germline CDR1 and CDR2 sequences are SEHNR and FQNEAQ (reference sequence). This CDR3 comprises 14 residues. The CDR3 spells CASSRSGTTGELFF. The CDR3 bases are TGTGCCAGCAGCCGATCGGGGACAACCGGGGAGCTGTTTTTT.

The chain uses TRBV6-1 and TRBJ2-4, with TRBD1 as a possible D gene (6 bases). The germline CDR1 and CDR2 sequences are MNHNS and SASEGT. V was shortened by 0 bases and J by 10 bases, with 13 bases between the two germline ends. The CDR3 is made up of 14 amino acids. CDR3 bases: TGTGCCAGCAGTGAAGCGTTGCAGGGGCTTATTCAGTACTTC. As protein: CASSEALQGLIQYF.

The chain carries TRBV7-2 and TRBJ1-2, with D tentatively TRBD1 (6 bases). The V end lost 6 bases, the J end lost 2 bases, and 13 bases lay between the germline ends. The CDR3 extends over 14 amino acids. Germline CDR1 is SGHTA and CDR2 is FQGNSA. Here the CDR3 reads CASSSDRINYGYTF. In nucleotides, the CDR3 is TGTGCCAGCAGTTCCGACAGGATAAACTATGGCTACACCTTC.